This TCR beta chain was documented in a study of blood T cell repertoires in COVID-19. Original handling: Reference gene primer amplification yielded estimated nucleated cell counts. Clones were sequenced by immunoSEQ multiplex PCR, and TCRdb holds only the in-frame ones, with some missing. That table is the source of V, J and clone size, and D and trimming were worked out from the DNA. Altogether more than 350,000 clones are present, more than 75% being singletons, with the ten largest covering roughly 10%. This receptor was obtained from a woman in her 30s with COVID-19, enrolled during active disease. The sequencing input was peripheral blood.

The chain's CDR3 is CAISKRDSSANEQFF. DNA for the CDR3: TGTGCCATCAGCAAAAGGGACTCCTCAGCAAATGAGCAGTTCTTC. The J gene is TRBJ2-1, the V gene TRBV10-3; tentative D call: TRBD2 (6 bases). This CDR3 spans 15 amino acids. The V end was cut by 6 bases, the J end by 7 bases, with 19 bases between. Germline V gene lookup returns CDR1 ENHRY and CDR2 SYGVKD.